The clone carrying this TCR beta chain was observed many times. TCRdb independently ran MiXCR on the 5' RACE reads; one entry per CDR3 protein. Of 85,000 to 100,000 distinct CDR3 sequences detected, approximately 12% appear once; the ten largest clones hold just over 40%. The sample is drawn from a study of spatial heterogeneity in lung cancer. The time point: sample taken at primary tumor resection. Sequencing used PBMCs, obtained at surgery. The sequence was collected from a male donor with early-stage non-small cell lung cancer.

This chain's CDR3 is CSAERGTDTQYF. The CDR3 DNA sequence: TGCAGTGCCGAACGGGGAACAGATACGCAGTATTTT. The V gene is TRBV20-1, the J gene TRBJ2-3; D is possibly TRBD2 (5 bases). V lost 6 bases, J lost 3 bases, and 10 bases lay in between. Germline CDR1 reads DFQATT; CDR2 reads SNEGSKA (reference sequence). The CDR3 contains 12 residues.